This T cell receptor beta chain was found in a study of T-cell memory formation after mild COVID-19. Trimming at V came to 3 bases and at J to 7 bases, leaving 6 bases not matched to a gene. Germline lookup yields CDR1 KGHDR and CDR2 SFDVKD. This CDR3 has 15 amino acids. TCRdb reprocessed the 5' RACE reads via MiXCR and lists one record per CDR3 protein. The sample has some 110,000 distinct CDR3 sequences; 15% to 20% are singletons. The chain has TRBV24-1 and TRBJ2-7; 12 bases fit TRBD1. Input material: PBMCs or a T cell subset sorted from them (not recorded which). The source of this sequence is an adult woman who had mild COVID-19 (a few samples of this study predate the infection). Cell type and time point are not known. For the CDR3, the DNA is TGTGCCACCAGTGATCGGGACAGGGGGCTCTCGGAGCAGTACTTC. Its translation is CATSDRDRGLSEQYF.